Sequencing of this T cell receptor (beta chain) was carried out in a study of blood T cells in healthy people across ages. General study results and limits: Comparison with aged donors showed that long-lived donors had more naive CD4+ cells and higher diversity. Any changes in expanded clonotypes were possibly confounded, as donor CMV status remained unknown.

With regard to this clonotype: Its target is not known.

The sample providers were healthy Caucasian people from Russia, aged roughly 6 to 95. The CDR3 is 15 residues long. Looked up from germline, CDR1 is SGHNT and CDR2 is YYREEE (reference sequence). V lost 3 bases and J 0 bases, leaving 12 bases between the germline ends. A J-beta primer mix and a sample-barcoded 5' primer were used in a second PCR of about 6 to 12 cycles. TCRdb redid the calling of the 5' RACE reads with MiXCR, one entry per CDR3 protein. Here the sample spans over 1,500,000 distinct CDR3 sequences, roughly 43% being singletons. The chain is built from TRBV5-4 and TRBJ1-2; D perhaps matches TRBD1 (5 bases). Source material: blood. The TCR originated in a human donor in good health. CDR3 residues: CASSWSLTANYGYTF. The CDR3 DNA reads TGTGCCAGCAGCTGGTCCCTGACAGCTAACTATGGCTACACCTTC.